This passage covers 28 T cell receptor beta chains from one sample sequenced in a study of T cells in Graves' hyperthyroidism and ophthalmopathy. The TCR beta CDR3 regions underwent amplification using RNA transcripts as the source. The TCR CDR3 first-round RT-PCR relied on the HTBI primer set. TCRdb independently ran MiXCR on the multiplex PCR reads; one entry per CDR3 protein. The sample holds around 600,000 distinct CDR3 sequences, less than 20% seen once. Sequencing was done on a sample of blood. The receptors derive from a woman aged 30 to 39 with Graves' hyperthyroidism.

The chain joins TRBV11-2 to TRBJ2-5; 11 bases agree with TRBD2. The germline V gene has CDR1 SGHAT and CDR2 FQNNGV. The CDR3 contains 14 residues. After removal of 10 bases from V and 2 bases from J, the junction contained 6 bases not matched to a gene. This CDR3 reads CATSGTSGQETQYF. DNA of the CDR3: TGTGCCACGTCTGGGACTAGCGGTCAAGAGACCCAGTACTTC.

Details on this clonotype: At one end, the junction sequence differs from germline, possibly due to a read error. The chain uses TRBV15 and TRBJ2-1; 16 positions match TRBD2. CDR1 and CDR2 from the germline V gene are LNHNV and YYDKDF (reference sequence). This CDR3 spans 18 amino acids. The CDR3 sequence: CATSREPGLAGGPNEQSF. The CDR3 DNA reads as TGTGCCACCAGCAGAGAACCGGGACTAGCGGGAGGGCCCAATGAGCAGTCCTTC.

This clonotype came up many times. The chain joins TRBV5-6 to TRBJ2-1; D assignment may be TRBD1 or TRBD2 (5 bases each). The CDR3 has 15 residues. The V gene's germline CDR1 is SGHDT and CDR2 YYEEEE. V lost 0 bases and J 7 bases, leaving 14 bases between the germline ends. CDR3 amino acids: CASSLGPEWGNEQFF. The CDR3 DNA reads TGTGCCAGCAGCTTGGGCCCAGAGTGGGGGAATGAGCAGTTCTTC.

The gene calls are TRBV4-2 and TRBJ2-1; TRBD2 might be the D (5 bases). V was cut by 4 bases and J by 7 bases, with 20 bases left in between. This CDR3 is 16 amino acids long. Germline values: CDR1 LGHNA, CDR2 YNFKEQ. DNA for the CDR3: TGTGCCAGCAGCCTTGCCCCTCCTAGCCCCAGGAATGAGCAGTTCTTC. Its protein is CASSLAPPSPRNEQFF.

This clonotype was observed at least ten times. The V call is TRBV12-3 or TRBV12-4, the J call TRBJ2-3; TRBD1 matches 7 bases. Losses at the gene ends were 6 bases for V and 7 bases for J; bases not matched to a gene: 4. The CDR3 loop spans 12 amino acids. The CDR3 region is CASRPQGYTQYF. The DNA of the CDR3 is TGTGCCAGCAGACCACAGGGGTATACGCAGTATTTT.

This clonotype appeared many times. The rearrangement joins TRBV27 to TRBJ2-4; D is unclear. The CDR3 sequence is 12 residues long. Germline CDR1 MNHEY, CDR2 SMNVEV (reference sequence). V was trimmed by 2 bases and J by 11 bases, leaving 10 bases between them. The CDR3 spells CASSLGDGVQYF. Written as DNA, the CDR3 is TGTGCCAGCAGTTTAGGAGATGGAGTTCAGTACTTC.

This clonotype has a count of ten or more. V is TRBV30 and J is TRBJ2-1, with TRBD2 matching over 8 bases. Trimming removed 2 bases from V and 6 bases from J; junction bases left unmatched: 15. There are 17 residues in the CDR3. CDR1 is GTSNPN and CDR2 is SVGIG in the germline V gene (reference sequence). CDR3 bases: TGTGCCTGGAGTTCCCTCCGGGGGGGATTACTCTTCAATGAGCAGTTCTTC. As protein: CAWSSLRGGLLFNEQFF. The entire variable domain, with the rest obtained from reference TRBV30 and TRBJ2-1, is as follows: SQTIHQWPATLVQPVGSPLSLECTVEGTSNPNLYWYRQAAGRGLQLLFYSVGIGQISSEVPQNLSASRPQDRQFILSSKKLLLSDSGFYLCAWSSLRGGLLFNEQFFGPGTRLTVL.

Regarding this clonotype: One end of the junction varies from germline; a read error may be responsible. The rearrangement joins TRBV6-9 to TRBJ1-5; the D gene is possibly TRBD1 (6 bases). CDR3 size: 20 residues. In germline, CDR1 is MNHGY, CDR2 SVAAGI. The CDR3 here is CASSESNEGVRYLSNQPQHF. CDR3 DNA sequence: TGCGCCAGCAGTGAGTCCAACGAGGGGGTGAGGTACCTTAGCAATCAGCCCCAGCATTTT.

This clonotype was seen a few times. This chain uses TRBV12-3 or TRBV12-4 with TRBJ2-7; 14 bases are shared with TRBD2. The CDR3 runs 17 residues. After removal of 7 bases from V and 7 bases from J, the junction contained 15 bases not matched to a gene. Here the CDR3 DNA reads TGTGCCAGCACCATTATCGTGGGTCGACTAGCGGGAGGGGAGCAGTACTTC. The encoded protein is CASTIIVGRLAGGEQYF.

This clonotype was counted at least ten times. The V and J genes are TRBV30 and TRBJ1-1, with D hard to call. V was shortened by 0 bases and J by 1 base, with 6 bases between the two germline ends. CDR3 length: 13 amino acids. From germline, CDR1 is GTSNPN and CDR2 SVGIG (reference sequence). CDR3 nucleotide sequence: TGTGCCTGGAGTGTAGGCGAGAACACTGAAGCTTTCTTT. Translation gives CAWSVGENTEAFF. The full variable domain, in which reference TRBV30 and TRBJ1-1 provide the parts outside the CDR3, is SQTIHQWPATLVQPVGSPLSLECTVEGTSNPNLYWYRQAAGRGLQLLFYSVGIGQISSEVPQNLSASRPQDRQFILSSKKLLLSDSGFYLCAWSVGENTEAFFGQGTRLTVV.

This clonotype has more than one count but fewer than ten. The chain has TRBV12-3 or TRBV12-4 and TRBJ1-3, with D maybe TRBD1 (6 bases). V lost 6 bases and J lost 2, with 8 bases in between. This CDR3 contains 13 residues. The chain's CDR3 is CASRPGAGNTIYF. The CDR3 DNA is TGTGCCAGCAGGCCAGGGGCTGGAAACACCATATATTTT.

The table lists this clonotype with a few counts. The V call is TRBV27, the J call TRBJ2-2; D unresolved. V shed 8 bases and J shed 2 bases, with 9 bases lying between them. The CDR3 loop spans 13 amino acids. Germline lookup yields CDR1 MNHEY and CDR2 SMNVEV (reference sequence). The CDR3 bases are TGTGCCAGCGGGTACCTAAACACCGGGGAGCTGTTTTTT. This codes for CASGYLNTGELFF.

The chain joins TRBV6-1 to TRBJ2-3, with D perhaps TRBD1 or TRBD2 (5 bases each). Per germline, CDR1 MNHNS and CDR2 SASEGT. This CDR3 region has 14 residues. V gave up 5 bases and J gave up 2 bases, with 11 bases separating them. CDR3 region: CASSNRGPTDTQYF. The CDR3, as DNA: TGTGCCAGCAGTAACCGGGGCCCCACAGATACGCAGTATTTT.

J is TRBJ1-5 and V is TRBV15; D possibly corresponds to TRBD1 (5 bases). Trimming left V 0 bases short and J 5 bases short, with 8 bases between. The germline gives CDR1 LNHNV, CDR2 YYDKDF (reference sequence). The CDR3 loop spans 14 amino acids. CDR3 DNA sequence: TGTGCCACCAGCAGAGAAGGGGAGGATCAGCCCCAGCATTTT. This sequence encodes CATSREGEDQPQHF.

The sample holds many counts of this clonotype. The chain couples TRBV27 to TRBJ1-1; a possible D gene is TRBD1 (5 bases). Trimming cost V 0 bases and J 0 bases, with 8 bases left between them. Per the germline V gene, CDR1 is MNHEY and CDR2 is SMNVEV (reference sequence). This CDR3 spans 15 amino acids. This CDR3 reads CASSLSQGLNTEAFF. The DNA for the CDR3 is TGTGCCAGCAGTTTATCGCAGGGATTGAACACTGAAGCTTTCTTT.

This clonotype occurred many times. V is TRBV28 and J is TRBJ2-3, with D maybe TRBD2 (6 bases). The ends were cut back, 5 bases at V and 7 bases at J, with 13 bases in the middle. CDR1 and CDR2 from the germline V gene are MDHEN and SYDVKM. CDR3 size: 13 residues. This CDR3 is CASSLGTLYTQYF. DNA of the CDR3: TGTGCCAGCAGTCTAGGGACTCTCTATACGCAGTATTTT.

This clonotype came up a few times. V is TRBV6-2 or TRBV6-3 and J is TRBJ2-1; weak D call: TRBD1 (5 bases). The V and J ends lost 6 bases and 6 bases respectively, with 21 bases between them. Looked up from germline, CDR1 is MNHEY and CDR2 is SVGEGT. The CDR3 length is 16 residues. CDR3 protein: CASSPSGGALGNEQFF. Written as DNA, the CDR3 is TGTGCCAGCAGCCCATCAGGTGGGGCCTTAGGCAATGAGCAGTTCTTC.

This clonotype was picked up many times. V is TRBV5-1 and J is TRBJ2-3; 8 bases map to TRBD2. V shed 2 bases, J shed 4 bases, and the junction held 12 bases outside the gene matches. CDR3 size: 17 residues. The germline CDR1 and CDR2 sequences are SGHRS and YFSETQ. This CDR3 reads CASSFSPVAGRADTQYF. In DNA form, the CDR3 reads TGCGCCAGCAGCTTCTCCCCGGTAGCGGGACGGGCAGATACGCAGTATTTT.

As regards this clonotype: The junction and the germline gene differ at one end; a read error may be behind it. J is TRBJ2-1 and V is TRBV19; 9 nucleotides match TRBD2. Germline V CDR1 and CDR2: LNHDA, SQIVND (reference sequence). CDR3 size: 15 residues. The CDR3 here is CASNIAGGRGNEQFF. CDR3 DNA: TGTGCCAGTAATATAGCTGGCGGGAGGGGGAATGAGCAGTTCTTC.

V gene TRBV7-2 combines with J gene TRBJ2-7; D may correspond to TRBD1 or TRBD2 (5 bases each). V shed 7 bases and J shed 0 bases, with 13 bases lying between them. The CDR3 covers 14 residues. Germline CDR1 SGHTA, CDR2 FQGNSA. The CDR3 protein is CASTAEGSSYEQYF. The CDR3 DNA follows: TGTGCCAGCACCGCAGAGGGGAGCTCCTACGAGCAGTACTTC.

This clonotype was seen a few times. The genes are TRBV5-6 and TRBJ2-4; D is perhaps TRBD1 (6 bases). Germline V gives CDR1 SGHDT, CDR2 YYEEEE. Trimming took 4 bases from V and 3 from J, leaving 17 bases between them. The CDR3 consists of 16 residues. CDR3 in DNA: TGTGCCAGCAGCCTACAGGGCCTGTTGGTCAAAAACATTCAGTACTTC. Translation: CASSLQGLLVKNIQYF.

The J gene is TRBJ1-3, the V gene TRBV9; D is unresolved. CDR1 is SGDLS, CDR2 YYNGEE, per germline. CDR3 length: 16 amino acids. Trimming pared 3 bases from V and 0 bases from J, leaving 13 bases between. As DNA, the CDR3 is TGTGCCAGCAGCGGGAGAGCAGGCCGCTCTGGAAACACCATATATTTT. Protein sequence: CASSGRAGRSGNTIYF.

With regard to this clonotype: A much larger clonotype is one base distant, so this may be a read error. This chain uses TRBV2 with TRBJ1-5; weak D call: TRBD1 (6 bases). Germline values: CDR1 SNHLY, CDR2 FYNNEI. The CDR3 length is 16 residues. V was clipped by 10 bases and J by 4 bases, with 23 bases between them. In nucleotides, the CDR3 is TGTGCCAACACCGATATATGGGGGCCTAATAATCAGCCCCAGCATTTT. It is translated as CANTDIWGPNNQPQHF.

This chain connects TRBV30 to TRBJ2-7, with TRBD2 matching 9 bases. The CDR3 runs 16 residues. Germline CDR1 and CDR2: GTSNPN and SVGIG (reference sequence). The J segment lost 3 bases and the V segment lost 1 base, leaving 10 bases of the junction unmatched. The CDR3 DNA reads as TGTGCCTGGAGTGCTCGACAACTAGCGGGTTACTACGAGCAGTACTTC. Translated, it gives CAWSARQLAGYYEQYF.

V usage is TRBV27 and J usage is TRBJ2-1; maybe TRBD2 (6 bases). V gave up 7 bases and J gave up 15 bases, with 13 bases separating them. The length of the CDR3 is 10 residues. Germline CDR1 MNHEY, CDR2 SMNVEV (reference sequence). The CDR3, as DNA: TGTGCCAGCAACTTCCTAGCGTGGTTCTTC. It yields the protein CASNFLAWFF.

This clonotype was observed at least ten times. The V call is TRBV3-1, the J call TRBJ2-1; D tentatively reads TRBD1 or TRBD2 (5 bases each). The V end lost 4 bases, the J end lost 5 bases, and 15 bases lay between the germline ends. Germline CDR1 and CDR2: LGHDT and YNNKEL (reference sequence). The CDR3 sequence is 15 residues long. In DNA form, the CDR3 reads TGTGCCAGCAGCCTCCCCGGGGCATCTAACAATGAGCAGTTCTTC. This encodes CASSLPGASNNEQFF.

This clonotype was observed many times. The chain links TRBV5-1 to TRBJ1-1, with D tentatively TRBD1 (5 bases). Germline lookup yields CDR1 SGHRS and CDR2 YFSETQ. The CDR3 contains 15 residues. Trimming cost V 2 bases and J 8 bases, with 19 bases left between them. Here the CDR3 reads CASSFGWGDQEEAFF. The CDR3 bases are TGCGCCAGCAGCTTTGGATGGGGGGATCAAGAGGAAGCTTTCTTT.

This clonotype was picked up many times. This CDR3 is CASRPTGTSYNEQFF. The CDR3 DNA sequence: TGTGCCAGCAGACCCACAGGGACCTCCTACAATGAGCAGTTCTTC. V usage is TRBV7-9 and J usage is TRBJ2-1; tentatively, D is TRBD1 (6 bases). Trimming removed 6 bases at V and 0 bases at J, with 12 bases between. In germline, CDR1 is SEHNR, CDR2 FQNEAQ (reference sequence). The CDR3 is made up of 15 amino acids.